The sequence of this T cell receptor (beta chain) was determined in a study of T cells in Graves' hyperthyroidism and ophthalmopathy. Study-level background: Specimen type is peripheral blood, collected at initial diagnosis prior to any treatment.

Patients aged 18 to 65 had newly diagnosed hyperthyroidism that had lasted under 2 months. Diagnosis rested on symptoms, serum thyroxine and TRAb, thyroid ultrasound, and orbital computed tomography. Germline loops: CDR1 MGHRA, CDR2 YSYEKL. Between the trimmed V and J ends, which lost 0 bases and 3 bases, there was a span of 8 bases. The CDR3 has 14 amino acids. RNA transcripts were the template for amplifying TCR beta CDR3 regions. The HTBI primer set drove a first-round RT-PCR of the TCR CDR3. TCRdb reprocessed the multiplex PCR reads via MiXCR and lists one record per CDR3 protein. The sample includes about 340,000 distinct CDR3 sequences, 18% seen only once; the top ten take around 47%.

This chain joins TRBV4-1 and TRBJ1-1; no firm D call. This TCR was recovered from a woman aged 50 to 65 with Graves' hyperthyroidism. Input material: blood. The CDR3 loop is CASSQDGGYTEAFF. CDR3 nucleotide sequence: TGCGCCAGCAGCCAAGACGGCGGCTACACTGAAGCTTTCTTT.